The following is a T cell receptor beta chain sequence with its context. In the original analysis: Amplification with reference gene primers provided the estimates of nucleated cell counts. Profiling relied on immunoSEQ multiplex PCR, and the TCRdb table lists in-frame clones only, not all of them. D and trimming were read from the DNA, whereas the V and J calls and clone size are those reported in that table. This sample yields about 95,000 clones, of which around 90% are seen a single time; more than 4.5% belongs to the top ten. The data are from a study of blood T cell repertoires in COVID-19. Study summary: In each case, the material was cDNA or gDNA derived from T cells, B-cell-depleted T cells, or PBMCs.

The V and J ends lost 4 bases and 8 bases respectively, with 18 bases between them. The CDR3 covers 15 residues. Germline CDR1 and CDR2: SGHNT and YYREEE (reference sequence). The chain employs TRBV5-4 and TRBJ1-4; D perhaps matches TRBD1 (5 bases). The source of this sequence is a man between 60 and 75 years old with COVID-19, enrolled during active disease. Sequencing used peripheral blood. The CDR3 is CASSPGRRGLEKLFF. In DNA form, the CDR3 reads TGTGCCAGCAGCCCGGGGAGGCGGGGCCTCGAAAAACTGTTTTTT.